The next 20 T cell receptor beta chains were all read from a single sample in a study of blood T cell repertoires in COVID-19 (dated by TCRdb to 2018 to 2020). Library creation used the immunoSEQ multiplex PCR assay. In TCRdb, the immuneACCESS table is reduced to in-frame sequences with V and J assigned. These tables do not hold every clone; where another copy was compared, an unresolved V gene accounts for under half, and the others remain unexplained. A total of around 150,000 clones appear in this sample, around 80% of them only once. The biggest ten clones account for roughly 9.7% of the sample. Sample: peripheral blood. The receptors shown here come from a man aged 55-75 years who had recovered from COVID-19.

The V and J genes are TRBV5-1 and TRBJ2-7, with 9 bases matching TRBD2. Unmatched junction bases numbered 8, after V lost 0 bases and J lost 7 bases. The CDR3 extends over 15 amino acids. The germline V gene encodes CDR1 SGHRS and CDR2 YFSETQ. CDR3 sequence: CASSLAELAGTEQYF. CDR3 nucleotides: TGCGCCAGCAGCTTGGCCGAGCTAGCGGGAACAGAGCAGTACTTC.

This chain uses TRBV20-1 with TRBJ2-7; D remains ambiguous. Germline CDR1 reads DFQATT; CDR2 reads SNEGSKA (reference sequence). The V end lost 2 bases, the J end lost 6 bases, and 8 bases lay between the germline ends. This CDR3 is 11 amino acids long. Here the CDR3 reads CSARSGFEQYF. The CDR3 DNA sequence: TGCAGTGCTAGATCCGGGTTCGAGCAGTACTTC.

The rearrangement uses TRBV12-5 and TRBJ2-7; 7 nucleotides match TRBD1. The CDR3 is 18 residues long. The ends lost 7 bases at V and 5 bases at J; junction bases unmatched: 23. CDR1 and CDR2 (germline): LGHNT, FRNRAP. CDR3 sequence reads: CASALDRFGDSSPHEQYF. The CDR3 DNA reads TGTGCTAGTGCTCTGGACAGGTTTGGCGACTCCTCCCCACACGAGCAGTACTTC.

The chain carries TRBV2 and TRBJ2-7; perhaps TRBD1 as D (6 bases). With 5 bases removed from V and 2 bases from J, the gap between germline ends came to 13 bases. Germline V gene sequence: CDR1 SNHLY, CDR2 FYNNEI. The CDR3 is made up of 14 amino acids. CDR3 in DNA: TGTGCCAGCAGTCAGGGGCCCGCCCCCTACGAGCAGTACTTC. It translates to CASSQGPAPYEQYF.

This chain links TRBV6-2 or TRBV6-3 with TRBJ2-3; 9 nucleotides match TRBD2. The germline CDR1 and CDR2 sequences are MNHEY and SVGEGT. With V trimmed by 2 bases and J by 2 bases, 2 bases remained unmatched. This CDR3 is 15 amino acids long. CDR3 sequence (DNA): TGTGCCAGCAGTTACGGCGGGAGGGCCACAGATACGCAGTATTTT. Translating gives CASSYGGRATDTQYF.

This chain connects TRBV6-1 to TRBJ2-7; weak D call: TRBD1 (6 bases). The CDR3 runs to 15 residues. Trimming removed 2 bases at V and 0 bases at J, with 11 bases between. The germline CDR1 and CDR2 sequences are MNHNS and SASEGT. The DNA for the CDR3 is TGTGCCAGCAGTGAAAGGTTAGGGGGCTCCTACGAGCAGTACTTC. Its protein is CASSERLGGSYEQYF.

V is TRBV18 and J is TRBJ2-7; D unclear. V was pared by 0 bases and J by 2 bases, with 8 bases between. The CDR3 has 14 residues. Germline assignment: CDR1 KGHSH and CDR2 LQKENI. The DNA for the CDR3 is TGTGCCAGCTCACCACCTCAGAACCCCTACGAGCAGTACTTC. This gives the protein CASSPPQNPYEQYF.

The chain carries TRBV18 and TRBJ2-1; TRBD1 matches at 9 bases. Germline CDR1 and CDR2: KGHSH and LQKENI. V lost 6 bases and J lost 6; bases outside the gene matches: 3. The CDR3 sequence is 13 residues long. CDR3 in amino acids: CASSVTGGNEQFF. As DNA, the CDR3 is TGTGCCAGCTCCGTGACAGGGGGCAATGAGCAGTTCTTC. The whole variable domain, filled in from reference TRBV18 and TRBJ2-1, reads NAGVMQNPRHLVRRRGQEARLRCSPMKGHSHVYWYRQLPEEGLKFMVYLQKENIIDESGMPKERFSAEFPKEGPSILRIQQVVRGDSAAYFCASSVTGGNEQFFGPGTRLTVL.

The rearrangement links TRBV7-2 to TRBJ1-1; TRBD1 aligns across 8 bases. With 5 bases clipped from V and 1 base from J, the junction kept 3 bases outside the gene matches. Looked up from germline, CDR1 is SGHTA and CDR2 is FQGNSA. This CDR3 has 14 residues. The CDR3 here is CASSPQGANTEAFF. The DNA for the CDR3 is TGTGCCAGCAGCCCCCAGGGGGCGAACACTGAAGCTTTCTTT.

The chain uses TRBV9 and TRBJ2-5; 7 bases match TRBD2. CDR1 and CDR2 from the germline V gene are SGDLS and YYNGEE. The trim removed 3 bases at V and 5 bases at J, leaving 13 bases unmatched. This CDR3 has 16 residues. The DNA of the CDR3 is TGTGCCAGCAGCGGCCTCGAGAGCGGGAAGGGGGAGACCCAGTACTTC. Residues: CASSGLESGKGETQYF.

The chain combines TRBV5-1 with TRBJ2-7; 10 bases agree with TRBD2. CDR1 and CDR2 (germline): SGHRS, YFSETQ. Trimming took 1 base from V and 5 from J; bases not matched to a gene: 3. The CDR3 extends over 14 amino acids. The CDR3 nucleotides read TGCGCCAGCAGCTTGCCTAGCGGGAGTGACGAGCAGTACTTC. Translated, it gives CASSLPSGSDEQYF.

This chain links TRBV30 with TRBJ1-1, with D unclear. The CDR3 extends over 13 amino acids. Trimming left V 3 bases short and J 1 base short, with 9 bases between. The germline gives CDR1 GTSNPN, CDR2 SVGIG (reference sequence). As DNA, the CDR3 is TGTGCCTGGAGCCCAATTTCGAACACTGAAGCTTTCTTT. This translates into CAWSPISNTEAFF.

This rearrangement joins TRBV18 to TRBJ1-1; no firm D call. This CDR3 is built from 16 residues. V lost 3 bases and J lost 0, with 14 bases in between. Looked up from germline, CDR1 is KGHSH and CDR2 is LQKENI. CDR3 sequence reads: CASSPTTTSMNTEAFF. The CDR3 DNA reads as TGTGCCAGCTCACCGACCACTACATCCATGAACACTGAAGCTTTCTTT. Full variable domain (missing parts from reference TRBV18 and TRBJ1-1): NAGVMQNPRHLVRRRGQEARLRCSPMKGHSHVYWYRQLPEEGLKFMVYLQKENIIDESGMPKERFSAEFPKEGPSILRIQQVVRGDSAAYFCASSPTTTSMNTEAFFGQGTRLTVV.

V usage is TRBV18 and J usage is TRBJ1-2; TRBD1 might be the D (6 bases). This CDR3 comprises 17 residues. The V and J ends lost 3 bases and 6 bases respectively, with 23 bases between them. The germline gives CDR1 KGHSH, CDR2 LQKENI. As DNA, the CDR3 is TGTGCCAGCTCACCTTCTGGGGGAAACAGGGCCAAGGATGGCTACACCTTC. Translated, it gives CASSPSGGNRAKDGYTF.

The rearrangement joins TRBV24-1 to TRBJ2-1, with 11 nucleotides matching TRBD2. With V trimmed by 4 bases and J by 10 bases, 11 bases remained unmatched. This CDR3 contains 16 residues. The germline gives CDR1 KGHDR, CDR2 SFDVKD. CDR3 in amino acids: CATSDLSGGASEEQFF. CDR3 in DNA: TGTGCCACCAGTGACCTTAGCGGGGGGGCCTCGGAAGAGCAGTTCTTC.

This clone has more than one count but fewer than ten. The CDR3 is CASSLGQEVGEAFF. In DNA form, the CDR3 reads TGCGCCAGCAGCTTGGGACAGGAGGTTGGTGAAGCTTTCTTT. The rearrangement uses TRBV5-1 and TRBJ1-1; a weak D match, TRBD1 (6 bases). This CDR3 contains 14 residues. V was pared by 0 bases and J by 7 bases, with 13 bases between. Germline CDR1 SGHRS, CDR2 YFSETQ.

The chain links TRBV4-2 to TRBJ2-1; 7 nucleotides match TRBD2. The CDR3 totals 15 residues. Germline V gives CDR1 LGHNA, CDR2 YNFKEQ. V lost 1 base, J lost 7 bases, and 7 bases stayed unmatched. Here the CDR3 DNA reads TGTGCCAGCAGCCAAGGCGGACTAGGCCGTAATGAGCAGTTCTTC. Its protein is CASSQGGLGRNEQFF.

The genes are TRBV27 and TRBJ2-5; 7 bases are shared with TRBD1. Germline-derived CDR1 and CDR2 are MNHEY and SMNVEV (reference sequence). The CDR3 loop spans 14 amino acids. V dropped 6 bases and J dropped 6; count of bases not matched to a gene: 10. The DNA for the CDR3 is TGTGCCAGCAGCCAATCAGGGGGACGGAAGACCCAGTACTTC. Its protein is CASSQSGGRKTQYF.

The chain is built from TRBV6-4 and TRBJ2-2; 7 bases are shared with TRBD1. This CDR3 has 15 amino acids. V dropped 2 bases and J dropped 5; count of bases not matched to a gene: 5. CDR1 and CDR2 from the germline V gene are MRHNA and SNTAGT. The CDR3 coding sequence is TGTGCCAGCAGTGACGGGGACAGATTTACCGGGGAGCTGTTTTTT. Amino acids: CASSDGDRFTGELFF.

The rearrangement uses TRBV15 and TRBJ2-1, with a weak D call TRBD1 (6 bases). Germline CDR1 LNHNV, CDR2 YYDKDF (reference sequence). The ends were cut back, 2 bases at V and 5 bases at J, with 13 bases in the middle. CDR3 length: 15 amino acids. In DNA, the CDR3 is TGTGCCACCAGCAGACGGACCGGGACAAACAATGAGCAGTTCTTC. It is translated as CATSRRTGTNNEQFF.